Each of the 16 T cell receptor beta chains below was sequenced from the same sample in a study of cytomegalovirus exposure and HLA in healthy donors. TCRdb's table, derived via immunoSEQ multiplex PCR, lists solely in-frame clones and lacks some. The sample shows 110,000 or so clones, approximately 85% of them seen only once. Sequenced input: PBMCs. The receptor set was obtained from a man aged 18-30 years in good health and CMV-seronegative.

This clone showed up just once. V gene TRBV19 combines with J gene TRBJ2-1, with 14 bases lining up with TRBD2. Looked up from germline, CDR1 is LNHDA and CDR2 is SQIVND (reference sequence). Germline trimming cut 1 base from V and 0 bases from J; bases unmatched to any gene: 5. The CDR3 length is 19 residues. The CDR3 protein is CASSIAGLAGGFSYNEQFF. In DNA, the CDR3 is TGTGCCAGTAGTATAGCAGGACTAGCGGGGGGCTTCTCCTACAATGAGCAGTTCTTC.

This clone occurred a few times. This chain links TRBV4-1 with TRBJ1-6, with D uncertain. Per the germline V gene, CDR1 is MGHRA and CDR2 is YSYEKL. This CDR3 is built from 14 residues. V shed 0 bases and J shed 9 bases, with 9 bases lying between them. In nucleotides, the CDR3 is TGCGCCAGCAGCCAAGACGCCACTGGTTCACCCCTCCACTTT. Amino acids: CASSQDATGSPLHF.

This clone was picked up one time. The chain has TRBV9 and TRBJ1-1; D may be TRBD1 (6 bases). Germline V gene lookup returns CDR1 SGDLS and CDR2 YYNGEE. V was cut by 3 bases and J by 4 bases, with 19 bases left in between. The CDR3 spans 16 residues. The CDR3 here is CASSAEPGGRGTEAFF. The CDR3 DNA reads TGTGCCAGCAGCGCCGAACCCGGGGGGCGAGGCACTGAAGCTTTCTTT.

V is TRBV25-1 and J is TRBJ2-2; 7 nucleotides line up with TRBD2. The CDR3 extends over 14 amino acids. J was trimmed by 3 bases and V by 4 bases; bases with no gene match: 2. The V gene's germline CDR1 is MGHDK and CDR2 SYGVNS. CDR3 in DNA: TGTGCCAGCAGTGCGAGCGGGGACACCGGGGAGCTGTTTTTT. Translation: CASSASGDTGELFF.

The chain joins TRBV2 to TRBJ2-3; the match to TRBD1 covers 7 bases. This CDR3 contains 16 residues. Germline values: CDR1 SNHLY, CDR2 FYNNEI. The trim removed 7 bases at V and 4 bases at J, leaving 14 bases unmatched. DNA for the CDR3: TGTGCCAGCATTCCGGAACACGTAGGGGGCTCAGATACGCAGTATTTT. This sequence encodes CASIPEHVGGSDTQYF.

This clone was counted between two and nine times. This chain joins TRBV5-4 and TRBJ1-1; tentatively, D is TRBD1 (6 bases). Germline V CDR1 and CDR2: SGHNT, YYREEE (reference sequence). V lost 0 bases and J 1 base, leaving 13 bases between the germline ends. The CDR3 spans 16 residues. The CDR3 sequence is CASSLGGGAGNTEAFF. In DNA form, the CDR3 reads TGTGCCAGCAGCTTGGGGGGGGGCGCGGGGAACACTGAAGCTTTCTTT.

The chain couples TRBV18 to TRBJ2-1; TRBD2 matches 14 bases. Germline V gene sequence: CDR1 KGHSH, CDR2 LQKENI. The V and J ends lost 4 bases and 9 bases, in that order; junction bases with no gene match: 11. The CDR3 length is 17 residues. The CDR3 DNA is TGTGCCAGCTCACATCGCGCCGGGACTAGCGGGAGAGGTGAGCAGTTCTTC. Translated: CASSHRAGTSGRGEQFF.

The rearrangement links TRBV15 to TRBJ2-7; tentative D call: TRBD1 (5 bases). CDR1 and CDR2 (germline): LNHNV, YYDKDF (reference sequence). There are 17 residues in the CDR3. Trimming removed 0 bases from V and 2 bases from J, with 17 bases in between. The DNA for the CDR3 is TGTGCCACCAGCAGAGACCCCCCAGGGCAGATAACCTACGAGCAGTACTTC. Its protein product is CATSRDPPGQITYEQYF.

Only one count was recorded for this clone. J is TRBJ1-2 and V is TRBV25-1; D is perhaps TRBD1 (6 bases). The CDR3 runs to 14 residues. Germline V lookup: CDR1 MGHDK, CDR2 SYGVNS. V was shortened by 6 bases and J by 3 bases, with 14 bases between the two germline ends. CDR3 protein: CASSRGEGDYGYTF. The CDR3 nucleotides read TGTGCCAGCAGCAGGGGTGAGGGAGACTATGGCTACACCTTC.

This clone was found a few times. The J gene is TRBJ1-2, the V gene TRBV29-1; the match to TRBD1 covers 7 bases. Per the germline V gene, CDR1 is SQVTM and CDR2 is ANQGSEA. The CDR3 loop spans 12 amino acids. V dropped 6 bases and J dropped 7; count of bases not matched to a gene: 8. CDR3 bases: TGCAGCGTAGGAACAGGGGTTCTTGGCTACACCTTC. Amino acids: CSVGTGVLGYTF. Looking up the rest from reference TRBV29-1 and TRBJ1-2 gives the full variable domain: SAVISQKPSRDICQRGTSLTIQCQVDSQVTMMFWYRQQPGQSLTLIATANQGSEATYESGFVIDKFPISRPNLTFSTLTVSNMSPEDSSIYLCSVGTGVLGYTFGSGTRLTVV.

The chain uses TRBV27 and TRBJ2-7, with 9 nucleotides matching TRBD1. The CDR3 covers 13 residues. The ends lost 10 bases at V and 0 bases at J; junction bases unmatched: 4. Germline V lookup: CDR1 MNHEY, CDR2 SMNVEV (reference sequence). The CDR3 protein is CATGTGSSYEQYF. The CDR3 nucleotides read TGTGCCACCGGGACAGGGAGCTCCTACGAGCAGTACTTC.

The chain carries TRBV5-6 and TRBJ2-2; possible D gene TRBD1, 5 bases. V was trimmed by 4 bases and J by 1 base, leaving 17 bases between them. This CDR3 spans 17 amino acids. From germline, CDR1 is SGHDT and CDR2 YYEEEE. The CDR3 coding sequence is TGTGCCAGCAGCATGGAGACACAGGTTGGGAACACCGGGGAGCTGTTTTTT. Protein product: CASSMETQVGNTGELFF.

The chain employs TRBV25-1 and TRBJ1-2; D is perhaps TRBD1 (6 bases). CDR1 and CDR2 (germline): MGHDK, SYGVNS. This CDR3 region has 15 residues. Between the trimmed V and J ends, which lost 1 base and 4 bases, there was a span of 13 bases. The CDR3 region is CASSESPGGFYGYTF. The CDR3 DNA follows: TGTGCCAGCAGTGAATCCCCTGGGGGCTTCTATGGCTACACCTTC.

V usage is TRBV27 and J usage is TRBJ1-1; tentatively, D is TRBD1 (5 bases). Trimming took off 6 bases at V and 1 base at J, with 15 bases between the two ends. Germline V gene lookup returns CDR1 MNHEY and CDR2 SMNVEV (reference sequence). The CDR3 covers 15 residues. CDR3 loop: CASSGWGFANTEAFF. CDR3 DNA: TGTGCCAGCAGCGGCTGGGGCTTTGCGAACACTGAAGCTTTCTTT.

The rearrangement uses TRBV27 and TRBJ1-1; the D gene is possibly TRBD1 (5 bases). Germline assignment: CDR1 MNHEY and CDR2 SMNVEV (reference sequence). V was shortened by 2 bases and J by 1 base, with 11 bases between the two germline ends. This CDR3 is 15 amino acids long. CDR3 protein: CASSLLGQQNTEAFF. CDR3 DNA: TGTGCCAGCAGTTTACTTGGACAACAGAACACTGAAGCTTTCTTT.

The CDR3: CAPDRANYGYTF. CDR3 coding DNA: TGTGCCCCGGACAGAGCTAACTATGGCTACACCTTC. This chain uses TRBV6-5 with TRBJ1-2; D may be TRBD1 (6 bases). The CDR3 contains 12 residues. V dropped 11 bases and J dropped 0 bases, with 10 bases sitting between them. Germline lookup yields CDR1 MNHEY and CDR2 SVGAGI.